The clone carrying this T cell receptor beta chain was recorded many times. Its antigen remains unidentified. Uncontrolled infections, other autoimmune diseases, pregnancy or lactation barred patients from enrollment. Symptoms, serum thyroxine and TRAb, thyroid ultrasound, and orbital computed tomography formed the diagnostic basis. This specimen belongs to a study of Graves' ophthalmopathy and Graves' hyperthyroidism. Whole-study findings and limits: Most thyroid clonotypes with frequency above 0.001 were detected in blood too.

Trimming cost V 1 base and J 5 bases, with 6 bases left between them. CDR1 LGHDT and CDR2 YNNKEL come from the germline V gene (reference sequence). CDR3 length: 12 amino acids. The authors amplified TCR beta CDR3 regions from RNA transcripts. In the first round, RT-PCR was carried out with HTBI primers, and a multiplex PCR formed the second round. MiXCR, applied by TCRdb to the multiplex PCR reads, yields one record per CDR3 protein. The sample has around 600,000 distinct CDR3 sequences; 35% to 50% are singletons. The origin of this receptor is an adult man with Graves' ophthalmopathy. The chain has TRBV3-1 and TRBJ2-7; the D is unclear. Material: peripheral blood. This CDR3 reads CASSQGFDEQYF. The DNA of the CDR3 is TGTGCCAGCAGCCAAGGTTTTGACGAGCAGTACTTC.